This entry is about one TCR beta chain. Its antigen is as yet unknown. MiXCR, applied by TCRdb to the 5' RACE reads, yields one record per CDR3 protein. The data show approximately 250,000 distinct CDR3 sequences, about 16% seen once. The CDR3 totals 14 residues. CDR1 is DFQATT and CDR2 is SNEGSKA in the germline V gene (reference sequence). Trimming cost V 6 bases and J 11 bases; bases outside gene matches: 10. The sample originates from a study of T-cell memory formation after mild COVID-19. Regarding the study as a whole: Shrinking CD4+ clones were chiefly CM and EM; CD8+ ones were chiefly EMRA. Pre-infection memory contained some responding clones, which suggested that cross-reactive memory had joined. Later expanders leaned CD4+, whereas clones that contracted between day 15 and 85 were balanced CD4/CD8.

The chain employs TRBV20-1 and TRBJ1-4; 12 nucleotides line up with TRBD1. The clonotype comes from an adult woman who had mild COVID-19 (a few samples of this study predate the infection). Cell type and time point are not known. Material: PBMCs or a T cell subset sorted from them (not recorded which). The CDR3 bases are TGCAGTGCGAATCCGGGACAGGGGGCTGACAAACTGTTTTTT. Amino acid sequence: CSANPGQGADKLFF.